The T cell receptor (beta chain) described here comes from a study of T cell responses to AZD1222 COVID-19 vaccine (dated by TCRdb to the early 2020s). Regarding the study in general: TCR sequencing covered over 230 trial participants: about 210 given two doses of AZD1222 and around 25 given two doses of MenACWY control vaccine. Trial participants were enrolled into age subgroups of 18-55, 56-69 and 70-plus years, which contained 148, 28 and 57 TCR-sequenced participants, respectively.

The CDR3 regions of human TCRbeta chains were analyzed by immunosequencing. In the paper's pipeline: TCRs in the repertoires were matched against a reference library of SARS-CoV-2-specific TCRs that had been generated with the MIRA antigen-specificity platform. Breadth was defined as the fraction of unique TCRs that were SARS-CoV-2-associated, and depth was defined as the fraction of total T cells that were SARS-CoV-2-associated. Using the MIRA data, every spike-specific TCR was mapped to the spike region that the TCR reacted to and assigned to either a CD4 or a CD8 class. Log10-transformed breadth and depth values were compared by one-way ANOVA with Sidak's multiple comparisons tests. As stored in TCRdb, this immuneACCESS dataset retains in-frame rearrangements with V and J assigned. A fraction of the clones does not appear; measured against another copy, unresolved V genes explain less than half of the discrepancy, and the remainder lacks a known reason. Clonal size and the V and J genes are those of that table, whereas D and trimming came from the DNA. This sample gives about 270,000 clones in total; around 92% of them show up just once. 0.5% to 0.65% of the sample is in the top ten clones.

The meaning of the sample's time point label: about 28 days (+/-7) after the second vaccine dose. AZD1222 recipients whose second dose came at about 4 weeks and those whose second dose came at about 12 weeks were combined into one group, since spike-specific TCR depth and breadth did not differ between the two schedules. Vaccinee samples came from UK trials COV001 and COV002, including a single-blind randomized controlled phase 2/3 trial of AZD1222 (ChAdOx1 nCoV-19) in healthy adults. Trial participant PBMC samples were collected at day 0 and day 28 after the second dose for TCRbeta chain sequencing. The germline V gene supplies CDR1 MNHEY and CDR2 SVGAGI. Including cysteine and phenylalanine, the CDR3 has 13 amino acids. Only the CDR3 part of the read is kept: 39 bases, read in frame from the first base. Trimming removed 6 bases from V and 5 bases from J, leaving 13 bases between the germline ends.

Study-level results and caveats: Reportedly, almost half of the unique spike-specific TCRs recognized epitopes lying outside the regions that are mutated in the B.1.351 and B.1.1.7 variants. Conclusions about previously exposed vaccinees were limited because only six AZD1222 recipients were SARS-CoV-2 seropositive at baseline. After two AZD1222 doses, both the breadth and the depth of spike-specific TCRs were significantly higher than at day 0 and than in MenACWY recipients. No day 14 peak-response samples were available, so repertoires were characterized only after the peak T cell response. CD4 TCRs associated with the vaccine covered the entire spike protein, and the dominant responses were in regions 160-218 and 743-854. Participants were mostly white British, with more females than males. The authors suggested clonal diversity may have been underestimated. In the small 56-69-year group, the increase in depth fell short of significance, most likely because of low power.

A note on this clone: The antigen it binds to is not known. The sample holds no much larger clone one base away, and base qualities are not on file.

Sequenced here: peripheral blood, sampled 28 days after the second AZD1222 dose. The chain is made from TRBV6-5 and TRBJ2-5; no D gene call is confident. The sequence was obtained from an adult who received the AZD1222 COVID-19 vaccine. The CDR3 in this case is CASRSFLGETQYF. The nucleotides read TGTGCCAGCAGGTCATTCCTGGGGGAGACCCAGTACTTC.